These T cell receptor beta chains were read from a single sample in a study of regulatory T cells in long-lasting Graves disease. Each CDR3 protein gets one entry after TCRdb re-called the multiplex PCR reads with MiXCR. The sample includes 500,000 to 700,000 distinct CDR3 sequences, 25% to 30% seen only once; the top ten take roughly 41%. The sample here was peripheral blood mononuclear cells (PBMCs), taken when the disease was refractory, from a patient treated with antithyroid drugs. The receptors stem from a female donor with Graves disease. The CDR3 runs from the conserved cysteine through the conserved F or W. A D gene is named only where the DNA matches it firmly. Not all rows give a size; the values are once, few, many and, for expanded clones, a class.

clone_size: .; cdr3_length: 13; v_call: TRBV19; d_call: .; j_call: TRBJ1-5; cdr3_nt: TGTGCCAGTAGTATTGAGGGCAATCAGCCCCAGCATTTT; cdr3_aa: CASSIEGNQPQHF
clone_size: .; cdr3_length: 17; v_call: TRBV5-1; d_call: .; j_call: TRBJ2-6; cdr3_nt: TGCGCCAGCAGCTTTTACGGGGTACCCTCTGGGGCCAACGTCCTGACTTTC; cdr3_aa: CASSFYGVPSGANVLTF
clone_size: many; cdr3_length: 12; v_call: TRBV12-3/TRBV12-4; d_call: TRBD1; j_call: TRBJ1-2; cdr3_nt: TGTGCCAGCAGAACAGGGGGCTATGGCTACACCTTC; cdr3_aa: CASRTGGYGYTF
clone_size: .; cdr3_length: 12; v_call: TRBV9; d_call: .; j_call: TRBJ1-2; cdr3_nt: TGTGCCAGCAGCCGTGAGGGATTCGGCTACACCTTC; cdr3_aa: CASSREGFGYTF
clone_size: .; cdr3_length: 15; v_call: TRBV5-1; d_call: .; j_call: TRBJ1-5; cdr3_nt: TGCGCCAGCAGACCTGACACAGGTCGCAATCAGCCCCAGCATTTT; cdr3_aa: CASRPDTGRNQPQHF
clone_size: .; cdr3_length: 14; v_call: TRBV18; d_call: .; j_call: TRBJ1-1; cdr3_nt: TGTGCCAGCTCACAAACAGGCGGGAGCACTGAAGCTTTCTTT; cdr3_aa: CASSQTGGSTEAFF
clone_size: few; cdr3_length: 14; v_call: TRBV12-5; d_call: .; j_call: TRBJ2-1; cdr3_nt: TGTGCTAGTGGCCCTAGAGCGTCCTACAATGAGCAGTTCTTC; cdr3_aa: CASGPRASYNEQFF
clone_size: many; cdr3_length: 14; v_call: TRBV11-2; d_call: TRBD1; j_call: TRBJ1-1; cdr3_nt: TGTGCCAGCAGCATCCGGGACAGGGGGGGTGAAGCTTTCTTT; cdr3_aa: CASSIRDRGGEAFF
clone_size: .; cdr3_length: 17; v_call: TRBV10-3; d_call: .; j_call: TRBJ2-1; cdr3_nt: TGTGCCATCAGTGAGTCCGTCGTAGCGGACTCCTACAATGAGCAGTTCTTC; cdr3_aa: CAISESVVADSYNEQFF
clone_size: many; cdr3_length: 11; v_call: TRBV2; d_call: .; j_call: TRBJ1-2; cdr3_nt: TGTGCCAGCACGACTGTCTATGGCTACACCTTC; cdr3_aa: CASTTVYGYTF
clone_size: many; cdr3_length: 14; v_call: TRBV12-3/TRBV12-4; d_call: TRBD1; j_call: TRBJ1-3; cdr3_nt: TGTGCCAGCAGAGGGACAGGGTCTGGAAACACCATATATTTT; cdr3_aa: CASRGTGSGNTIYF
clone_size: few; cdr3_length: 14; v_call: TRBV11-2; d_call: TRBD2; j_call: TRBJ2-2; cdr3_nt: TGTGCCAGCAGCCCGGCGGGGGATACCGGGGAGCTGTTTTTT; cdr3_aa: CASSPAGDTGELFF
clone_size: .; cdr3_length: 13; v_call: TRBV29-1; d_call: .; j_call: TRBJ2-3; cdr3_nt: TGCAGCGTTACCCGGGAGAGCACAGATACGCAGTATTTT; cdr3_aa: CSVTRESTDTQYF
clone_size: few; cdr3_length: 15; v_call: TRBV11-2; d_call: TRBD1; j_call: TRBJ2-5; cdr3_nt: TGTGCCAGCAGCCTGGGGGACAGGGGGCCAGAGACCCAGTACTTC; cdr3_aa: CASSLGDRGPETQYF
clone_size: .; cdr3_length: 16; v_call: TRBV19; d_call: .; j_call: TRBJ1-5; cdr3_nt: TGTGCCAGTAGTAATAGGGGTTCGGACGTCAATCAGCCCCAGCATTTT; cdr3_aa: CASSNRGSDVNQPQHF
clone_size: many; cdr3_length: 11; v_call: TRBV12-3/TRBV12-4; d_call: .; j_call: TRBJ2-7; cdr3_nt: TGTGCCAGCGGCGGGGGCCACGAGCAGTACTTC; cdr3_aa: CASGGGHEQYF
clone_size: .; cdr3_length: 15; v_call: TRBV27; d_call: .; j_call: TRBJ1-1; cdr3_nt: TGTGCCAGCAGTTTTAGGGGTGTGACGAACACTGAAGCTTTCTTT; cdr3_aa: CASSFRGVTNTEAFF
clone_size: few; cdr3_length: 11; v_call: TRBV6-1; d_call: .; j_call: TRBJ1-1; cdr3_nt: TGTGCCAGCAGAACGGGGGTTGAAGCTTTCTTT; cdr3_aa: CASRTGVEAFF
clone_size: .; cdr3_length: 15; v_call: TRBV7-9; d_call: .; j_call: TRBJ1-1; cdr3_nt: TGTGCCAGCAGCCCCCCGGATGGGGAGAACACTGAAGCTTTCTTT; cdr3_aa: CASSPPDGENTEAFF
clone_size: .; cdr3_length: 17; v_call: TRBV11-2; d_call: .; j_call: TRBJ2-7; cdr3_nt: TGTGCCAGCAGCTTAGGTTACAGGGAAAGGAGCTCCTACGAGCAGTACTTC; cdr3_aa: CASSLGYRERSSYEQYF
clone_size: .; cdr3_length: 18; v_call: TRBV27; d_call: TRBD2; j_call: TRBJ2-2; cdr3_nt: TGTGCCAGCAGCCGAAGGGTGCGGGAGGGCCCAGACACCGGGGAGCTGTTTTTT; cdr3_aa: CASSRRVREGPDTGELFF
clone_size: .; cdr3_length: 15; v_call: TRBV11-2; d_call: .; j_call: TRBJ2-2; cdr3_nt: TGTGCCAGCAGCTTCAACCTTGGGGCGGACGGGGAGCTGTTTTTT; cdr3_aa: CASSFNLGADGELFF
clone_size: few; cdr3_length: 12; v_call: TRBV10-3; d_call: .; j_call: TRBJ1-2; cdr3_nt: TGTGCCATCAGTGCAGACAGTTATGGCTACACCTTC; cdr3_aa: CAISADSYGYTF
clone_size: .; cdr3_length: 13; v_call: TRBV4-2; d_call: .; j_call: TRBJ2-5; cdr3_nt: TGTGCCAGCAGCCATCTGCGGCAAGAGACCCAGTACTTC; cdr3_aa: CASSHLRQETQYF
clone_size: .; cdr3_length: 16; v_call: TRBV27; d_call: TRBD2; j_call: TRBJ2-7; cdr3_nt: TGTGCCAGCAGCCAGGGACTAGCGGGAACGACCTACGAGCAGTACTTC; cdr3_aa: CASSQGLAGTTYEQYF
clone_size: few; cdr3_length: 14; v_call: TRBV6-1; d_call: .; j_call: TRBJ1-1; cdr3_nt: TGTGCCAGCAGTCCAATAGACACCTCCACTGAAGCTTTCTTT; cdr3_aa: CASSPIDTSTEAFF
clone_size: many; cdr3_length: 13; v_call: TRBV28; d_call: .; j_call: TRBJ1-2; cdr3_nt: TGTGCCAGCAGCCGCACTGCCCACGGGGGCTACACCTTC; cdr3_aa: CASSRTAHGGYTF
clone_size: .; cdr3_length: 14; v_call: TRBV20-1; d_call: TRBD2; j_call: TRBJ2-3; cdr3_nt: TGCAGTGCAAAACGGGAGGCTGGCACAGATACGCAGTATTTT; cdr3_aa: CSAKREAGTDTQYF
clone_size: .; cdr3_length: 15; v_call: TRBV7-2; d_call: .; j_call: TRBJ1-5; cdr3_nt: TGTGCCAGCAGCTTGGGACGGATTAGCAATCAGCCCCAGCATTTT; cdr3_aa: CASSLGRISNQPQHF
clone_size: few; cdr3_length: 12; v_call: TRBV10-3; d_call: .; j_call: TRBJ1-1; cdr3_nt: TGTGCCATCAGTGAGTCAGACAGCGAAGCTTTCTTT; cdr3_aa: CAISESDSEAFF
clone_size: .; cdr3_length: 14; v_call: TRBV12-3/TRBV12-4; d_call: TRBD2; j_call: TRBJ2-5; cdr3_nt: TGTGCCAGCAGTTTAGGGACTAGCGGCGGGGCCCAGTACTTC; cdr3_aa: CASSLGTSGGAQYF
clone_size: few; cdr3_length: 14; v_call: TRBV30; d_call: TRBD1; j_call: TRBJ2-5; cdr3_nt: TGTGCCTGGAGCCTGACAGGGATTGGGGAGACCCAGTACTTC; cdr3_aa: CAWSLTGIGETQYF
clone_size: .; cdr3_length: 15; v_call: TRBV7-9; d_call: .; j_call: TRBJ1-6; cdr3_nt: TGTGCCAGCAGCTTATCTGGACGAGGGAATTCACCCCTCCACTTT; cdr3_aa: CASSLSGRGNSPLHF
clone_size: many; cdr3_length: 13; v_call: TRBV11-2; d_call: .; j_call: TRBJ2-5; cdr3_nt: TGTGCCAGCAGCCGCCGGGTCCAAGAGACCCAGTACTTC; cdr3_aa: CASSRRVQETQYF